The 23 T cell receptor beta chains below all came from one sample that was sequenced in a study of response to subunit inactivated influenza vaccine. TCRdb re-analysed the RT-PCR reads in MiXCR, keeping a single row per CDR3 protein. The data show hundreds of thousands of distinct CDR3 sequences, 12% to 15% seen once. The material was PBMCs from blood, obtained 14 days before vaccination. The origin of the receptors is a man in his forties or fifties who received an inactivated influenza vaccine.

The rearrangement joins TRBV14 to TRBJ2-7; 9 nucleotides agree with TRBD2. V gave up 5 bases and J gave up 4 bases; unmatched junction bases: 9. The CDR3 length is 15 residues. Germline V gives CDR1 SGHDN, CDR2 FVKESK. Here the CDR3 reads CASSSRGSGRYEQYF. In nucleotides, the CDR3 is TGTGCCAGCAGCTCCCGGGGTAGCGGGAGATACGAGCAGTACTTC.

The rearrangement joins TRBV19 to TRBJ2-1; 7 positions agree with TRBD1. The junction had 7 bases not matched to a gene; V was cut back by 6 bases and J by 2 bases. Germline V CDR1 and CDR2: LNHDA, SQIVND (reference sequence). This CDR3 has 15 amino acids. The chain's CDR3 is CASSSGGPTYNEQFF. CDR3 DNA: TGTGCCAGTAGCTCAGGGGGACCAACCTACAATGAGCAGTTCTTC.

This clonotype showed up many times. V and J are TRBV28 and TRBJ1-2; 7 bases align to TRBD1. Germline V gene sequence: CDR1 MDHEN, CDR2 SYDVKM. This CDR3 is 14 amino acids long. V dropped 8 bases and J dropped 5; count of bases not matched to a gene: 11. The CDR3 DNA is TGTGCCAGCGCAGCAGCGACAGGGACTTATGGCTACACCTTC. Its translation is CASAAATGTYGYTF.

This clonotype was counted only a few times. The V and J genes are TRBV6-2 or TRBV6-3 and TRBJ1-5; TRBD1 is a possible D gene (5 bases). Trimming pared 5 bases from V and 0 bases from J, leaving 17 bases between. The CDR3 has 17 amino acids. Germline V gene sequence: CDR1 MNHEY, CDR2 SVGEGT. The CDR3 nucleotides are TGTGCCAGCAGTCGACGCCGGGACGGAGGTAGCAATCAGCCCCAGCATTTT. Its protein product is CASSRRRDGGSNQPQHF.

This clonotype was recorded a few times. The gene calls are TRBV7-8 and TRBJ2-1; D is unresolved. CDR3 length equals 13 residues. CDR1 is SGHVS, CDR2 FQNEAQ, per germline. The V gene lost 4 bases and the J gene lost 8 bases, with 12 bases spanning the gap. This CDR3 is CASSSRLLDEQFF. The CDR3, as DNA: TGTGCCAGCAGCTCTCGACTCTTAGATGAGCAGTTCTTC. The variable domain in full, with the rest retrieved from reference TRBV7-8 and TRBJ2-1, is GAGVSQSPRYKVAKRGQDVALRCDPISGHVSLFWYQQALGQGPEFLTYFQNEAQLDKSGLPSDRFFAERPEGSVSTLKIQRTQQEDSAVYLCASSSRLLDEQFFGPGTRLTVL.

This clonotype has a count of ten or more. The V call is TRBV11-2, the J call TRBJ2-3; D unclear. Germline V gene sequence: CDR1 SGHAT, CDR2 FQNNGV. The CDR3 has 13 residues. The V end was cut by 2 bases, the J end by 4 bases, with 7 bases between. CDR3 loop: CASSLTVADTQYF. As DNA, the CDR3 is TGTGCCAGCAGCTTAACGGTCGCAGATACGCAGTATTTT.

V gene TRBV30 combines with J gene TRBJ2-7; weak D call: TRBD2 (6 bases). From germline, CDR1 is GTSNPN and CDR2 SVGIG (reference sequence). The CDR3 consists of 10 residues. With 8 bases removed from V and 4 bases from J, the gap between germline ends came to 9 bases. CDR3 region: CAGGVYEQYF. CDR3 sequence (DNA): TGTGCCGGAGGGGTATACGAGCAGTACTTC.

Ten or more counts support this clonotype. The CDR3 sequence: CASSLTDSYEQYF. The CDR3 DNA reads TGTGCCAGCAGCTTGACGGACAGCTACGAGCAGTACTTC. V and J are TRBV7-2 and TRBJ2-7; D is perhaps TRBD1 (6 bases). V lost 3 bases and J 3 bases, leaving 9 bases between the germline ends. This CDR3 is built from 13 residues. CDR1 is SGHTA and CDR2 is FQGNSA in the germline V gene.

The rearrangement joins TRBV29-1 to TRBJ2-3; D gene uncertain. The CDR3 runs to 16 residues. The germline V gene has CDR1 SQVTM and CDR2 ANQGSEA. Trimming took off 1 base at V and 1 base at J, with 15 bases between the two ends. DNA for the CDR3: TGCAGCGTTGAAGTGGGGTTCGCGGCGGGCACAGATACGCAGTATTTT. Protein product: CSVEVGFAAGTDTQYF.

This clonotype has just a few counts. The chain combines TRBV20-1 with TRBJ2-1; D gene unclear. Germline V lookup: CDR1 DFQATT, CDR2 SNEGSKA (reference sequence). The CDR3 covers 12 residues. The V end was cut by 5 bases, the J end by 0 bases, with 5 bases between. The CDR3 DNA follows: TGCAGTGCTGCCGGCTCCTACAATGAGCAGTTCTTC. It encodes CSAAGSYNEQFF.

The table lists this clonotype with a few counts. V usage is TRBV11-2 and J usage is TRBJ1-2; D is undetermined. Germline V CDR1 and CDR2: SGHAT, FQNNGV. The CDR3 spans 11 residues. V shed 6 bases and J shed 8 bases, with 10 bases lying between them. CDR3: CASRNARGYTF. For the CDR3, the DNA is TGTGCCAGCAGAAACGCTAGGGGCTACACCTTC.

The chain combines TRBV12-3 or TRBV12-4 with TRBJ2-6, with D maybe TRBD1 (5 bases). The CDR3 contains 15 residues. The V end was cut by 4 bases, the J end by 0 bases, with 7 bases between. CDR3 in amino acids: CASSSGHSGANVLTF. In nucleotides, the CDR3 is TGTGCCAGCAGTTCCGGACACTCTGGGGCCAACGTCCTGACTTTC.

This clonotype showed up just a few times. V usage is TRBV10-3 and J usage is TRBJ2-1; D unclear. The CDR3 is made up of 13 amino acids. Germline V gene data show CDR1 as ENHRY and CDR2 as SYGVKD. V dropped 0 bases and J dropped 5 bases, with 5 bases sitting between them. CDR3 bases: TGTGCCATCAGTGAGTCTGCAGACAATGAGCAGTTCTTC. Protein: CAISESADNEQFF.

The CDR3 loop reads CASSPGMRGVKNSPLHF. CDR3 sequence (DNA): TGTGCCAGTAGTCCCGGGATGCGGGGGGTGAAGAATTCACCCCTCCACTTT. The genes are TRBV19 and TRBJ1-6; a weak D match, TRBD1 (5 bases). Trimming left V 5 bases short and J 7 bases short, with 21 bases between. The CDR3 sequence is 17 residues long. Germline V gene data show CDR1 as LNHDA and CDR2 as SQIVND (reference sequence).

This clonotype was recorded a few times. The rearrangement uses TRBV5-1 and TRBJ2-3; 9 bases map to TRBD1. Losses at the gene ends were 0 bases for V and 1 base for J; bases not matched to a gene: 3. The CDR3 length is 16 residues. The germline CDR1 and CDR2 sequences are SGHRS and YFSETQ. CDR3 sequence: CASSLGTGAGTDTQYF. In DNA form, the CDR3 reads TGCGCCAGCAGCTTGGGGACAGGGGCCGGCACAGATACGCAGTATTTT.

This clonotype was picked up a small number of times. This chain joins TRBV7-2 and TRBJ2-1, with 15 positions matching TRBD2. Germline loops: CDR1 SGHTA, CDR2 FQGNSA. After removal of 7 bases from V and 9 bases from J, the junction contained 13 bases not matched to a gene. This CDR3 comprises 17 residues. CDR3 sequence: CASTGTGLAGGGVEQFF. As DNA, the CDR3 is TGTGCCAGCACGGGGACGGGACTAGCGGGAGGTGGGGTTGAGCAGTTCTTC. The full variable domain, its missing parts supplied by reference TRBV7-2 and TRBJ2-1, is GAGVSQSPSNKVTEKGKDVELRCDPISGHTALYWYRQSLGQGLEFLIYFQGNSAPDKSGLPSDRFSAERTGGSVSTLTIQRTQQEDSAVYLCASTGTGLAGGGVEQFFGPGTRLTVL.

The chain carries TRBV19 and TRBJ2-1, with a tentative D call TRBD2 (6 bases). The CDR3 loop spans 14 amino acids. The V end was cut by 5 bases, the J end by 7 bases, with 15 bases between. Looked up from germline, CDR1 is LNHDA and CDR2 is SQIVND (reference sequence). CDR3 amino acids: CASSFRGSLNEQFF. CDR3 sequence (DNA): TGTGCCAGTAGTTTCCGGGGGAGTCTAAATGAGCAGTTCTTC.

This clonotype was observed at least ten times. This chain links TRBV20-1 with TRBJ2-7; D gene uncertain. V dropped 1 base and J dropped 1 base, with 8 bases sitting between them. The CDR3 spans 13 residues. Germline CDR1 and CDR2: DFQATT and SNEGSKA (reference sequence). The CDR3 bases are TGCAGTGCTAGAGTAGCAGTATCCTACGAGCAGTACTTC. This translates into CSARVAVSYEQYF.

Many counts were recorded for this clonotype. V usage is TRBV6-2 or TRBV6-3 and J usage is TRBJ2-3; perhaps TRBD1 as D (5 bases). Per the germline V gene, CDR1 is MNHEY and CDR2 is SVGEGT. V was shortened by 6 bases and J by 2 bases, with 15 bases between the two germline ends. The CDR3 has 15 residues. The CDR3 nucleotides are TGTGCCAGCAGCAAAACTCGACAGAACACAGATACGCAGTATTTT. Amino acids: CASSKTRQNTDTQYF.

V usage is TRBV20-1 and J usage is TRBJ2-1; perhaps TRBD1 as D (6 bases). The CDR3 spans 11 residues. The V gene's germline CDR1 is DFQATT and CDR2 SNEGSKA (reference sequence). V shed 6 bases and J shed 8 bases, with 11 bases lying between them. CDR3 nucleotide sequence: TGCAGTGCAAGGACAGTACATGAGCAGTTCTTC. Amino acids: CSARTVHEQFF.

This clonotype appeared many times. CDR3 protein: CASSASGTGGNTEAFF. The CDR3 region has the DNA TGTGCCAGCAGCGCATCCGGGACAGGGGGCAACACTGAAGCTTTCTTT. V and J are TRBV11-2 and TRBJ1-1; 12 nucleotides agree with TRBD1. This CDR3 contains 16 residues. Trimming took 5 bases from V and 2 from J; bases not matched to a gene: 6. Per the germline V gene, CDR1 is SGHAT and CDR2 is FQNNGV.

This clonotype was seen more than once but under ten times. The genes are TRBV10-3 and TRBJ2-2; D gene unclear. CDR1 is ENHRY, CDR2 SYGVKD, per germline. This CDR3 has 15 amino acids. Trimming removed 8 bases from V and 0 bases from J, with 13 bases in between. Here the CDR3 reads CAISTVLTNTGELFF. DNA for the CDR3: TGTGCCATCTCAACCGTCCTAACGAACACCGGGGAGCTGTTTTTT.

This clonotype was counted only a few times. This chain joins TRBV5-1 and TRBJ2-1, with 11 bases identical to TRBD1. The CDR3 runs to 14 residues. The V gene's germline CDR1 is SGHRS and CDR2 YFSETQ. The trim removed 4 bases at V and 9 bases at J, leaving 6 bases unmatched. CDR3 DNA: TGCGCCAGCAGCACAAGGACAGGGGGCTCTGAGCAGTTCTTC. Protein product: CASSTRTGGSEQFF.